Given below is one TCR beta chain in context. Its specificity is not known. Gene and germline names: mouse. The read stops 1 residue short of the end of the CDR3; the missing end is completed from the germline J gene. Other DNA sequences in this sample translate to the same CDR3. This sample is part of a study of tissue T cells after allogeneic stem cell transplantation. Study results and caveats: Few T cell clones were shared across patients, but motif clusters showed tissue-specific shared signatures.

Survey-depth TCRbeta CDR3 sequencing reported V/J genes and productive frequencies. Here immunoSEQ multiplex PCR was the method, and the copy in TCRdb shows in-frame clones only, minus some. The sample contains about 17,000 clones, about 70% of which appear only once. CDR3 size: 14 residues. CDR1 and CDR2 from the germline V gene are MSHET and SYDVDS. V lost 6 bases to trimming and J lost 0 bases; unmatched junction nucleotides: 4. This clonotype was sampled from a female BALB/c mouse in good health. MHC haplotype here: H2-d. Sequenced: spleen. The rearrangement links TRBV29 to TRBJ1-2; 7 bases fit TRBD1. This chain's CDR3 is CASSPGTANSDYTF. The DNA read from the CDR3 is TGTGCTAGCAGCCCCGGGACAGCAAACTCCGACTACACC.